These T cell receptor beta chains were read from a single sample in a study of blood T cells in healthy people across ages. TCRdb processed the 5' RACE reads anew with MiXCR; each CDR3 protein has one entry. In the table there are around 750,000 distinct CDR3 sequences, 53% of which are singletons. Sequenced material: blood. The receptor set was obtained from a man older than 75 in good health. Each CDR3 is given with its conserved first and last residue. The D gene is left open where the match is weak. Only part of the rows carry a size: once, few, many, or a class if the clone is expanded.

j_gene | v_gene | abundance | d_gene | CDR3nt | CDR3aa
TRBJ2-7 | TRBV14 | few | - | TGTGCCAGCAGCGCTGCAGGGTACGAGCAGTACTTC | CASSAAGYEQYF
TRBJ2-7 | TRBV6-5 | - | TRBD2 | TGTGCCAGCAGTTACCTGGGTAGCGGGGCCTACGAGCAGTACTTC | CASSYLGSGAYEQYF
TRBJ1-1 | TRBV20-1 | - | TRBD1 | TGCAGTGCTAGGGGGACAGGGGGCAACACTGAAGCTTTCTTT | CSARGTGGNTEAFF
TRBJ2-7 | TRBV7-9 | - | TRBD1 | TGTGCCAGCAGCGCAACTCCGGGACAGAGCCGAGAAAGCTCCTACAATGAGCAGTACTTC | CASSATPGQSRESSYNEQYF
TRBJ1-1 | TRBV14 | - | - | TGTGCCAGCAGCCAAGAGCGCCAACCGAACACTGAAGCTTTCTTT | CASSQERQPNTEAFF
TRBJ2-4 | TRBV7-9 | - | - | TGTGCCACCGATACCAAAAACATTCAGTACTTC | CATDTKNIQYF
TRBJ1-2 | TRBV20-1 | - | - | TGCAGTGCTAGACCCCGGGGCGGACCTAACTATGGCTACACCTTC | CSARPRGGPNYGYTF
TRBJ2-3 | TRBV14 | - | - | TGTGCCAGCAGCCGCCTTGGCTCACTGGCAGATACGCAGTATTTT | CASSRLGSLADTQYF
TRBJ1-5 | TRBV2 | once | - | TGTGCCAGCAGCGGTGGTGGAGGCAATCAGCCCCAGCATTTT | CASSGGGGNQPQHF
TRBJ2-1 | TRBV5-6 | - | - | TGTGCCAGCAGCAGAGGACCGGCCAATGAGCAGTTCTTC | CASSRGPANEQFF
TRBJ1-6 | TRBV7-2 | - | TRBD1 | TGTGCCAGCAGCTTAGGTCTGACAGGGGGCGAGTATTCACCCCTCCACTTT | CASSLGLTGGEYSPLHF
TRBJ1-2 | TRBV20-1 | - | TRBD1 | TGCAGTGCTATACAGGGGAATACTATAGTTGGCGGCTACACCTTC | CSAIQGNTIVGGYTF
TRBJ2-3 | TRBV20-1 | few | TRBD2 | TGCAGTGCTATAGCGGGAGCAGGCACAGATACGCAGTATTTT | CSAIAGAGTDTQYF
TRBJ2-2 | TRBV10-3 | - | - | TGTGCCATCAGTGAAGGCTCCGGGGGACTGTTTTTT | CAISEGSGGLFF
TRBJ1-5 | TRBV30 | many | TRBD1 | TGTGCCTGGAGGCCGACAGGGGGAAGAGACCAGCCCCAGCATTTT | CAWRPTGGRDQPQHF
TRBJ2-3 | TRBV7-2 | - | TRBD2 | TGTGCCAGCAGCTTCGGGGCGGCGGGGGGAGATACGCAGTATTTT | CASSFGAAGGDTQYF
TRBJ2-3 | TRBV25-1 | - | TRBD2 | TGTGCCAGCAGTGAACCGGGACTAGCGGGAGTAGGGGGCGAGCACAGATACGCGTATTTT | CASSEPGLAGVGGEHRYAYF
TRBJ2-1 | TRBV20-1 | few | - | TGCAGTGCTAGAACTAGCTATGAGCAGTTCTTC | CSARTSYEQFF
TRBJ2-1 | TRBV6-6 | - | - | TGTGCCAGCAGTTTCGACACCGGGACTCGGGCCTACAATGAGCAGTTCTTC | CASSFDTGTRAYNEQFF
TRBJ2-2 | TRBV27 | - | - | - | CASSLSEVGSGEQYFGELFF
TRBJ2-7 | TRBV11-2 | - | - | TGTGCCAGCAGCTTCCCCGCTGGGCCGGGCTCCTACGAGCAGTACTTC | CASSFPAGPGSYEQYF
TRBJ2-2 | TRBV2 | - | - | TGTGCCAGCAGTGTGAACGCCCTGGTGACCGGGGAGCTGTTTTTT | CASSVNALVTGELFF
TRBJ2-2 | TRBV7-7 | - | - | TGTGCTAGCAGCCCCGTCCATGACACCGGGGAGCTGTTTTTT | CASSPVHDTGELFF
TRBJ2-3 | TRBV12-3/TRBV12-4 | - | TRBD1 | TGTGCCAGCAGTCCGGGGACAGGGGTCACAGATACGCAGTATTTT | CASSPGTGVTDTQYF
TRBJ1-1 | TRBV30 | - | - | TGTGCCTGGAGGGGGGGGGTGAACACTGAAGCTTTCTTT | CAWRGGVNTEAFF
TRBJ2-1 | TRBV6-2/TRBV6-3 | - | - | TGTGCCAGCGGCGGGCCCTACAATGAGCAGTTCTTC | CASGGPYNEQFF
TRBJ2-1 | TRBV7-2 | once | TRBD1 | TGTGCCAGCAGGAGAGACAGGGGCGCTTACAATGAGCAGTTCTTC | CASRRDRGAYNEQFF
TRBJ1-2 | TRBV25-1 | - | - | TGTGCCAGCATCGGAGCACAGGGCAGCGGCTACACCTTC | CASIGAQGSGYTF
TRBJ1-6 | TRBV11-1 | few | - | TGTGCCAGCACCCCCCGGGGGAGCTCACCCCTCCACTTT | CASTPRGSSPLHF
TRBJ2-1 | TRBV29-1 | - | - | TGCAGTGCTAAAAGGGACCATGAGCAGTTCTTC | CSAKRDHEQFF
TRBJ2-7 | TRBV6-1 | few | - | TGTGCCAGCAGTGAAGCGAGCCAGGGGCGGTACGAGCAGTACTTC | CASSEASQGRYEQYF
TRBJ2-7 | TRBV28 | - | TRBD2 | TGTGCCAGCCTACATCGGGGGAGGGCCTTCCACGAGCAGTACTTC | CASLHRGRAFHEQYF
TRBJ1-5 | TRBV28 | - | TRBD1 | TGTGCCAGCAACAGGGGTGTCAGTCGGGGCAATCAGCCCCAGCATTTT | CASNRGVSRGNQPQHF
TRBJ2-5 | TRBV24-1 | - | - | TGTGCCACCAGTGATTTGAGGCAGACACCGGAGACCCAGTACTTC | CATSDLRQTPETQYF
TRBJ2-5 | TRBV6-7 | - | - | TGTGCCAGCAGTGGTGGACAGAAAGAGACCCAGTACTTC | CASSGGQKETQYF
TRBJ2-2 | TRBV14 | once | - | TGTGCCAGCAGCCTAAGGTCAGGGGCGAACACCGGGGAGCTGTTTTTT | CASSLRSGANTGELFF
TRBJ2-1 | TRBV5-1 | - | - | TGCGCCAGCAGTTATAGCGAGAATGAGCAGTTCTTC | CASSYSENEQFF
TRBJ2-1 | TRBV9 | - | - | TGTGCCAGCAGCGTAGGGGGGGCTCTAAACAATGAGCAGTTCTTC | CASSVGGALNNEQFF
TRBJ2-7 | TRBV7-2 | - | - | TGTGCCAGCAGTTCCCACTGGGGCTCCGACGAGCAGTACTTC | CASSSHWGSDEQYF
TRBJ1-4 | TRBV6-6 | - | - | TGTGCCAGCAGTTACTCGGGGACGTCGTTGAAACTGTTTTTT | CASSYSGTSLKLFF
TRBJ2-3 | TRBV24-1 | - | TRBD2 | TGTGCCACCAGTGGTACGACTAGCAGTGTCGGCACGCAGTATTTT | CATSGTTSSVGTQYF
TRBJ2-7 | TRBV6-1 | - | - | TGTGCCAGCCGAGGGGGTTACCTGGGGGAGCAGTACTTC | CASRGGYLGEQYF
TRBJ2-5 | TRBV20-1 | - | - | TGCAGTGCTACACTTGACAGGGGACTAAACAATGAGCAGTACTTC | CSATLDRGLNNEQYF
TRBJ2-1 | TRBV29-1 | - | - | TGCAGCGTTGGTTTAGGCGAGGCTGAGCAGTTCTTC | CSVGLGEAEQFF
TRBJ2-3 | TRBV11-1 | many | TRBD2 | TGTGCCAGCAGCTCCGGACTAGCGGGAGGGCCGACAGATACGCAGTATTTT | CASSSGLAGGPTDTQYF
TRBJ2-7 | TRBV11-2 | - | - | TGTGCCAGCAGCTACCGCGGAGGGGGTAACTCCTACGAGCAGTACTTC | CASSYRGGGNSYEQYF
TRBJ1-2 | TRBV6-2/TRBV6-3 | - | TRBD1 | TGTGCCAGCAGTCCTATCCCGGACAGGCAGCACTCCGGCTATGGCTACACCTTC | CASSPIPDRQHSGYGYTF
TRBJ2-1 | TRBV7-3 | many | - | TGTGCCAGCAGATCCCAGGCAGGGAGTAAAAATGAGCAGTTCTTC | CASRSQAGSKNEQFF
TRBJ2-2 | TRBV14 | - | - | TGTGCCAGCAGCCAAGCGGTCACATTGGGGAACACCGGGGAGCTGTTTTTT | CASSQAVTLGNTGELFF